This T cell receptor beta chain was sequenced in a study of OX40 agonist ivuxolimab in advanced cancers. The repertoire was sequenced with immunoSEQ multiplex PCR; TCRdb's copy has only in-frame clones and lacks some. The table lists around 64,000 clones, roughly 90% of them singletons. V shed 0 bases and J shed 1 base, with 7 bases lying between them. The germline V gene has CDR1 SGHRS and CDR2 YFSETQ. This CDR3 is built from 14 residues. This sample comprised CD4+ or CD8+ T cells sorted from blood, obtained in a trial of the OX40 agonist ivuxolimab. The genes are TRBV5-1 and TRBJ1-1, with D hard to call. The origin of this receptor is an adult with an advanced solid tumor such as melanoma, head and neck, liver or kidney cancer. The chain's CDR3 is CASSLEAENTEAFF. CDR3 nucleotide sequence: TGCGCCAGCAGCTTGGAGGCAGAGAACACTGAAGCTTTCTTT.